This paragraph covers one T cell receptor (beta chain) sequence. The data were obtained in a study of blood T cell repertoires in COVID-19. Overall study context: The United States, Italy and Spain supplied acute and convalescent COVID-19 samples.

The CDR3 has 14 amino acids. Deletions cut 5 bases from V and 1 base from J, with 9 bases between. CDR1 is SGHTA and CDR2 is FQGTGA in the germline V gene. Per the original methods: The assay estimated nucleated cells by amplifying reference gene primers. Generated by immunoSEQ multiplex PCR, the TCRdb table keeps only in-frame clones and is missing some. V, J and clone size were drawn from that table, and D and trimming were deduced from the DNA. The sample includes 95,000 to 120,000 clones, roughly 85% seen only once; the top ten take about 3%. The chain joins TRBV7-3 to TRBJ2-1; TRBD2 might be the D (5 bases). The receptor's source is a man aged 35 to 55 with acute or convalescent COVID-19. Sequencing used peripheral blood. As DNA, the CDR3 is TGTGCCAGCAGCCCCTCGGGGTCCTACAATGAGCAGTTCTTC. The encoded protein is CASSPSGSYNEQFF.